This passage covers 20 T cell receptor beta chains from one sample sequenced in a study of shared clonotypes between healthy human individuals. Sequenced by immunoSEQ multiplex PCR; TCRdb stores in-frame clones only, minus some. This table has hundreds of thousands of clones, 96% appearing once. Selected positively for CCR7 and CD45RO-negative, naive CD8 cells excluded terminally differentiated effector memory CD45RA+ cells. Sequenced: naive CD8+ T cells sorted from blood. The source of these receptors is a man aged 30-40 years in good health.

V usage is TRBV7-9 and J usage is TRBJ2-5, with 12 bases matching TRBD2. Germline V CDR1 and CDR2: SEHNR, FQNEAQ (reference sequence). The CDR3 is 16 amino acids. The junction had 3 bases not matched to a gene; V was cut back by 1 base and J by 3 bases. CDR3 region: CASSLVLAGGEETQYF. The DNA of the CDR3 is TGTGCCAGCAGCTTAGTGCTAGCGGGAGGGGAAGAGACCCAGTACTTC.

The rearrangement uses TRBV9 and TRBJ2-1; D not resolved. With 0 bases removed from V and 5 bases from J, the gap between germline ends came to 3 bases. CDR3 length: 12 residues. Germline CDR1 reads SGDLS; CDR2 reads YYNGEE. The CDR3 DNA reads as TGTGCCAGCAGCGTAGACAACAATGAGCAGTTCTTC. Residues: CASSVDNNEQFF.

The genes are TRBV7-8 and TRBJ1-4, with 7 bases that match TRBD1. Trimming at V came to 5 bases and at J to 6 bases, leaving 9 bases not matched to a gene. In germline, CDR1 is SGHVS, CDR2 FQNEAQ. The CDR3 is 15 amino acids. The CDR3 loop reads CASSLSGTVHEKLFF. In DNA form, the CDR3 reads TGTGCCAGCAGCCTATCCGGGACAGTCCATGAAAAACTGTTTTTT.

CDR3 protein: CASSLISGSTYNEQFF. The CDR3 DNA reads as TGTGCCAGCAGTTTAATATCAGGGTCGACCTACAATGAGCAGTTCTTC. This chain uses TRBV27 with TRBJ2-1; TRBD1 might be the D (5 bases). Trimming took off 2 bases at V and 2 bases at J, with 13 bases between the two ends. The germline V gene has CDR1 MNHEY and CDR2 SMNVEV (reference sequence). The CDR3 is 16 amino acids.

The V gene is TRBV6-6, the J gene TRBJ1-2, with 7 bases aligning to TRBD1. The germline CDR1 and CDR2 sequences are MNHNY and SVGAGI (reference sequence). CDR3 size: 13 residues. With V trimmed by 6 bases and J by 6 bases, 7 bases remained unmatched. CDR3 nucleotide sequence: TGTGCCAGCAGCCCCAGGGGGGTCGATGGCTACACCTTC. Its translation: CASSPRGVDGYTF.

The V call is TRBV28, the J call TRBJ1-2, with no clear D. The CDR3 spans 13 residues. CDR1 is MDHEN, CDR2 SYDVKM, per germline. V shed 4 bases and J shed 4 bases, with 10 bases lying between them. This CDR3 is CASSSTSTYGYTF. The CDR3, as DNA: TGTGCCAGCAGTTCGACAAGTACCTATGGCTACACCTTC.

This clone was seen just once. This sequence joins TRBV6-5 and TRBJ1-1; D is undetermined. V lost 2 bases and J 0 bases, leaving 7 bases between the germline ends. The CDR3 spans 14 residues. Germline V gene lookup returns CDR1 MNHEY and CDR2 SVGAGI. The CDR3 DNA follows: TGTGCCAGCAGTTACCAGAACATGAACACTGAAGCTTTCTTT. Protein: CASSYQNMNTEAFF.

The chain has TRBV7-9 and TRBJ2-3, with a weak D call TRBD2 (6 bases). The germline gives CDR1 SEHNR, CDR2 FQNEAQ (reference sequence). Trimming removed 5 bases from V and 2 bases from J, with 17 bases in between. The CDR3 covers 16 residues. CDR3 DNA sequence: TGTGCCAGCAGCACAAGGACTATGACTTCCACAGATACGCAGTATTTT. This encodes CASSTRTMTSTDTQYF.

The V gene is TRBV27, the J gene TRBJ1-2, with D tentatively TRBD1 (5 bases). V was cut by 8 bases and J by 4 bases, with 11 bases left in between. Germline lookup yields CDR1 MNHEY and CDR2 SMNVEV (reference sequence). The CDR3 spans 12 residues. The DNA for the CDR3 is TGTGCCAGCTCCAGGGTTGGCTATGGCTACACCTTC. It specifies CASSRVGYGYTF.

The chain links TRBV6-1 to TRBJ1-2; D uncertain. Trimming left V 2 bases short and J 8 bases short, with 12 bases between. The CDR3 runs 13 residues. Germline loops: CDR1 MNHNS, CDR2 SASEGT. The CDR3 DNA sequence: TGTGCCAGCAGTGAATTGGCAGGTTCGGGCTACACCTTC. Residues: CASSELAGSGYTF.

With respect to this clone: In the same sample, other DNA sequences code for this CDR3. The rearrangement links TRBV28 to TRBJ2-1; no clear D. The CDR3 runs to 14 residues. Trimming removed 3 bases at V and 0 bases at J, with 6 bases between. Germline V gene data show CDR1 as MDHEN and CDR2 as SYDVKM. Here the CDR3 DNA reads TGTGCCAGCAGTTTGCGGAGCTCCTACAATGAGCAGTTCTTC. As protein: CASSLRSSYNEQFF.

The chain recombines TRBV4-3 with TRBJ2-6, with D perhaps assigned TRBD1 or TRBD2 (5 bases each). From germline, CDR1 is LGHNA and CDR2 YSLEER. This CDR3 region has 17 residues. Trimming pared 0 bases from V and 4 bases from J, leaving 13 bases between. The CDR3 DNA reads TGCGCCAGCAGCCAAGATCCTGTCGGGGACGGGGCCAACGTCCTGACTTTC. It specifies CASSQDPVGDGANVLTF.

This chain uses TRBV7-6 with TRBJ1-4, with D possibly matching TRBD1 (6 bases). This CDR3 is 16 amino acids long. The V and J ends lost 2 bases and 3 bases respectively, with 13 bases between them. Germline CDR1 SGHVS, CDR2 FNYEAQ. DNA of the CDR3: TGTGCCAGCAGCTTAAATCGGGGGGCGGCTAATGAAAAACTGTTTTTT. It is translated as CASSLNRGAANEKLFF.

The CDR3 DNA is TGTGCCAGCAGTTTCCACAGGGTGCCGACCCAAGAGACCCAGTACTTC. This encodes CASSFHRVPTQETQYF. The chain links TRBV6-6 to TRBJ2-5; tentatively, D is TRBD1 (6 bases). The CDR3 is 16 residues long. The germline V gene encodes CDR1 MNHNY and CDR2 SVGAGI (reference sequence). Trimming shortened V by 4 bases and J by 1 base, and 16 bases separated the two germline ends.

In DNA, the CDR3 is TGTGCCAGCAGCTTAGCGCTGGATAACTATGGCTACACCTTC. It codes for CASSLALDNYGYTF. V is TRBV7-9 and J is TRBJ1-2, with D unclear. Per germline, CDR1 SEHNR and CDR2 FQNEAQ (reference sequence). V was shortened by 0 bases and J by 1 base, with 6 bases between the two germline ends. The CDR3 runs to 14 residues.

The J gene is TRBJ2-7, the V gene TRBV5-1, with D tentatively TRBD1 or TRBD2 (5 bases each). Between the trimmed V and J ends, which lost 3 bases and 3 bases, there was a span of 16 bases. The CDR3 has 15 amino acids. Germline V gene lookup returns CDR1 SGHRS and CDR2 YFSETQ. Here the CDR3 reads CASSYGRDGLYEQYF. The CDR3 bases are TGCGCCAGCAGCTATGGTAGGGACGGACTCTACGAGCAGTACTTC.

The CDR3 region is CASMSFPGSYEQYF. CDR3 bases: TGTGCCAGCATGTCATTCCCCGGCTCCTACGAGCAGTACTTC. The chain uses TRBV27 and TRBJ2-7; no clear D gene. Per germline, CDR1 MNHEY and CDR2 SMNVEV (reference sequence). Between the trimmed V and J ends, which lost 7 bases and 0 bases, there was a span of 13 bases. The CDR3 contains 14 residues.

The CDR3 DNA reads as TGTGCCAGCAGATCCTTAGGGACAGGGAGTTTTAACACTGAAGCTTTCTTT. The encoded protein is CASRSLGTGSFNTEAFF. The chain joins TRBV27 to TRBJ1-1; 9 bases agree with TRBD1. Germline V gene lookup returns CDR1 MNHEY and CDR2 SMNVEV (reference sequence). The ends lost 6 bases at V and 2 bases at J; junction bases unmatched: 13. The CDR3 is 17 amino acids.

The chain combines TRBV14 with TRBJ2-1; D might be TRBD1 (6 bases). The germline V gene has CDR1 SGHDN and CDR2 FVKESK. The CDR3 has 17 amino acids. V lost 4 bases and J 2 bases, leaving 18 bases between the germline ends. The CDR3 DNA follows: TGTGCCAGCAGCCCTCGGGACACCCCGGCCCCCTACAATGAGCAGTTCTTC. This codes for CASSPRDTPAPYNEQFF.

The chain carries TRBV27 and TRBJ2-6, with D unclear. The CDR3 contains 14 residues. The V end was cut by 5 bases, the J end by 1 base, with 6 bases between. Per the germline V gene, CDR1 is MNHEY and CDR2 is SMNVEV (reference sequence). CDR3 DNA: TGTGCCAGCAGTCCCGGGTCTGGGGCCAACGTCCTGACTTTC. This encodes CASSPGSGANVLTF.